One T cell receptor beta chain is described in this entry. V lost 0 bases to trimming and J lost 4 bases; unmatched junction nucleotides: 2. Germline loops: CDR1 LNHDA, CDR2 SQIVND (reference sequence). This CDR3 is built from 15 residues. This sample was taken from a study of cytomegalovirus exposure and HLA in healthy donors. Sequencing was performed with immunoSEQ multiplex PCR; in TCRdb, only in-frame clones are kept and a portion is missing. The sample carries about 120,000 clones, around 89% recorded once. The rearrangement uses TRBV19 and TRBJ2-1; 8 bases are a match to TRBD2. The sequencing input was PBMCs. This clonotype was obtained from a woman aged 18-29 years in good health and CMV-seropositive. The DNA of the CDR3 is TGTGCCAGTAGTATAGACGGGGGGGCGTACAATGAGCAGTTCTTC. Translating gives CASSIDGGAYNEQFF.